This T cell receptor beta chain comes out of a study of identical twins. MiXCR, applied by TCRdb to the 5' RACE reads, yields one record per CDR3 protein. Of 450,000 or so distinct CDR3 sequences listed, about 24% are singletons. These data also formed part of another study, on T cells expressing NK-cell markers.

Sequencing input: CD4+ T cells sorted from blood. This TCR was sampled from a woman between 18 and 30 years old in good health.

The CDR3 DNA sequence: TGCAGTGCTAGCTATAGACCGGTCGTCCGCAATGAGCAGTTCTTC. The encoded protein is CSASYRPVVRNEQFF. The rearrangement joins TRBV20-1 to TRBJ2-1; D is ambiguous. This CDR3 is 15 amino acids long. Trimming shortened V by 3 bases and J by 6 bases, and 18 bases separated the two germline ends. Per the germline V gene, CDR1 is DFQATT and CDR2 is SNEGSKA (reference sequence).